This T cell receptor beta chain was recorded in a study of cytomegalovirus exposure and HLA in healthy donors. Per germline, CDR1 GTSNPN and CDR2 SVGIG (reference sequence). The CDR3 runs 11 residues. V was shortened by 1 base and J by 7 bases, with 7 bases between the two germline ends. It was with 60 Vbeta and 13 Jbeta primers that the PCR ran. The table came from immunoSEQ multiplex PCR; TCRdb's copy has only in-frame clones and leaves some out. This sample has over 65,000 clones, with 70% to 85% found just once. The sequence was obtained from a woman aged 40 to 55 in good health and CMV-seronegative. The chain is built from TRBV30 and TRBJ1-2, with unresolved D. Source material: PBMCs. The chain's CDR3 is CAWSGGSGYTF. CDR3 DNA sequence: TGTGCCTGGAGTGGAGGGTCTGGCTACACCTTC.